This entry features one T cell receptor (beta chain) sequence. What it recognizes is unknown. These data belong to a study of CD8+CD57+ T cells in acquired aplastic anemia. Profiling that covered TCR beta VDJ and CDR3 relied on genomic DNA as its template. TCRdb redid the calling of the reads with MiXCR, one entry per CDR3 protein. The sample has around 130,000 distinct CDR3 sequences, under 65% seen once. Germline V gene sequence: CDR1 ENHRY, CDR2 SYGVKD. The V and J ends lost 3 bases and 3 bases respectively, with 3 bases between them. The CDR3 covers 11 residues. Sequenced patients had shown CD8+CD57+ cell expansion by flow cytometry. Study-wide findings and caveats: No significant difference in CD8+ Simpson's diversity was found between patients and controls. Almost 30 CD8+ CDR3 sequences occurred in both the patients and the controls.

V usage is TRBV10-3 and J usage is TRBJ2-7; D gene uncertain. Sequenced: sorted CD4+, CD8+, or CD8+CD57+ T cells (not recorded which) from PBMCs. The clonotype originates from a human donor with aplastic anemia. CDR3 nucleotide sequence: TGTGCCATCAGTGATTACTACGAGCAGTACTTC. Translated: CAISDYYEQYF.